The rows below give T cell receptor beta chains drawn from one sample of a study of cytomegalovirus exposure and HLA in healthy donors. Assay: immunoSEQ multiplex PCR; the TCRdb copy retains only in-frame clones and omits some. The data hold about 58,000 clones, with around nine tenths observed a single time. Sequenced input: PBMCs. These receptors all stem from a young man in good health and CMV-seronegative. CDR3s include the opening cysteine and the closing phenylalanine or tryptophan. A D gene is named only where the DNA matches it firmly. A clone size is listed for some rows: how often the clone was seen (once, few, many), or a class if it is expanded.

D | J | length | V | size | CDR3 | DNA
NA | TRBJ2-6 | 19 | TRBV10-3 | NA | CAISADRDNNLSGANVLTF | TGTGCCATCAGTGCCGACCGGGACAACAACCTCTCTGGGGCCAACGTCCTGACTTTC
TRBD1 | TRBJ2-2 | 16 | TRBV7-9 | NA | CASSLADRGMSEELFF | TGTGCCAGCAGCTTAGCGGACAGGGGGATGAGTGAGGAGCTGTTTTTT
TRBD2 | TRBJ2-5 | 16 | TRBV28 | NA | CASSPGLAGVVETQYF | TGTGCCAGCAGTCCTGGGCTAGCGGGAGTGGTTGAGACCCAGTACTTC
TRBD1 | TRBJ1-4 | 13 | TRBV9 | NA | CASSGTGNEKLFF | TGTGCCAGCAGCGGGACAGGCAATGAAAAACTGTTTTTT
NA | TRBJ1-1 | 11 | TRBV29-1 | once | CSVVQNTEAFF | TGCAGCGTTGTACAGAACACTGAAGCTTTCTTT
TRBD2 | TRBJ2-7 | 16 | TRBV19 | NA | CASSIGWDYEDYEQYF | TGTGCCAGTAGTATAGGATGGGACTACGAGGACTACGAGCAGTACTTC
NA | TRBJ2-7 | 14 | TRBV5-1 | NA | CASSLARPGLEQYF | TGCGCCAGCAGCTTGGCACGACCTGGGCTCGAGCAGTACTTC
NA | TRBJ2-7 | 15 | TRBV7-2 | NA | CASSPTTGEAYEQYF | TGTGCCAGCAGCCCCACCACAGGGGAGGCCTACGAGCAGTACTTC
NA | TRBJ2-7 | 15 | TRBV4-1 | NA | CASSLAGQSSYEQYF | TGCGCCAGCAGCCTAGCGGGACAGAGCTCCTACGAGCAGTACTTC
NA | TRBJ1-4 | 15 | TRBV6-1 | NA | CASSGRTGTTEKLFF | TGTGCCAGCAGTGGACGTACCGGGACTACGGAAAAACTGTTTTTT
NA | TRBJ2-6 | 15 | TRBV6-1 | NA | CASSELSSGANVLTF | TGTGCCAGCAGTGAACTTTCTTCTGGGGCCAACGTCCTGACTTTC
NA | TRBJ2-1 | 18 | TRBV15 | NA | CATSPTRSQNIRRQGQFF | TGTGCCACCAGCCCCACTCGCTCCCAGAATATAAGACGGCAGGGGCAGTTCTTC
NA | TRBJ1-2 | 15 | TRBV7-9 | NA | CASSLQGRAHYGYTF | TGTGCCAGCAGCCTCCAGGGGCGGGCCCACTATGGCTACACCTTC
TRBD2 | TRBJ2-5 | 15 | TRBV7-2 | NA | CASSLGGTGGETQYF | TGTGCCAGCAGCTTAGGGGGGACGGGAGGAGAGACCCAGTACTTC
NA | TRBJ2-2 | 15 | TRBV6-5 | NA | CASSTARGSAGELFF | TGTGCCAGCAGTACCGCCAGGGGATCGGCCGGGGAGCTGTTTTTT
TRBD1 | TRBJ2-1 | 16 | TRBV19 | once | CASSIDRGYSYNEQFF | TGTGCCAGTAGTATTGACAGGGGGTACTCCTACAATGAGCAGTTCTTC